The clone carrying this T cell receptor beta chain was detected many times. What it binds is not known. The CDR3 length is 12 residues. Germline CDR1 DFQATT, CDR2 SNEGSKA (reference sequence). Trimming cost V 5 bases and J 3 bases, with 7 bases left between them. The sample originates from a study of spatial heterogeneity in lung cancer. General observations from the study: Tumor mutation counts were tracked by expanded intratumoral alpha and beta TCR counts.

Stated time point: sample taken at primary tumor resection. Approximately 70 TRACERx patients with early, untreated non-small cell lung cancer donated samples. In TCRdb, the 5' RACE reads were re-called with MiXCR into one record per CDR3 protein. The sample consists of 4,900 or so distinct CDR3 sequences, roughly 8% of them appearing once. The receptor was isolated from a female donor with early-stage non-small cell lung cancer. The rearrangement joins TRBV20-1 to TRBJ1-4; possibly TRBD1 for D (5 bases). The sequencing here drew on lung tumor tissue, taken at surgery. CDR3 sequence (DNA): TGCAGTGCTCGGGACCCTAATGAAAAACTGTTTTTT. This codes for CSARDPNEKLFF.